These 4 T cell receptor beta chains originate from one sample sequenced in a study of control samples from healthy donors and cancer patients. Measured with immunoSEQ multiplex PCR; TCRdb has only the in-frame clones, and not every one. The sample contains approximately 44,000 clones, more than 65% of which appear only once. The specimen was formalin-fixed, paraffin-embedded tissue. Source of these receptors: a male donor with melanoma.

The V and J genes are TRBV9 and TRBJ2-2; D may be TRBD2 (5 bases). The CDR3 covers 13 residues. Germline CDR1 reads SGDLS; CDR2 reads YYNGEE. V was cut by 4 bases and J by 8 bases, with 12 bases left in between. The CDR3 nucleotides read TGTGCCAGCAGCCCCCGGGGTGTTGGGGAGCTGTTTTTT. It translates to CASSPRGVGELFF.

This clone is labeled medium-sized. Other DNA sequences within the sample encode an identical CDR3. This rearrangement joins TRBV7-9 to TRBJ2-5; D might be TRBD2 (6 bases). The CDR3 is made up of 16 amino acids. Per the germline V gene, CDR1 is SEHNR and CDR2 is FQNEAQ (reference sequence). The ends were cut back, 3 bases at V and 3 bases at J, with 17 bases in the middle. CDR3 residues: CASSFSSSGQKETQYF. The CDR3 DNA reads as TGTGCCAGCAGCTTTTCTTCCAGCGGGCAAAAAGAGACCCAGTACTTC.

J is TRBJ2-5 and V is TRBV5-1, with D possibly being TRBD1 (6 bases). V lost 7 bases and J 2 bases, leaving 15 bases between the germline ends. The CDR3 has 14 amino acids. CDR1 and CDR2 (germline): SGHRS, YFSETQ. The CDR3 DNA reads TGCGCCAGCTCCGTAGGACAGAAACAAGAGACCCAGTACTTC. As protein: CASSVGQKQETQYF.

The genes are TRBV5-6 and TRBJ2-5; D is unresolved. Germline CDR1 is SGHDT and CDR2 is YYEEEE. The CDR3 totals 14 residues. Trimming left V 3 bases short and J 1 base short, with 10 bases between. CDR3 sequence reads: CASSSTGPQETQYF. In DNA form, the CDR3 reads TGTGCCAGCAGCTCTACCGGGCCCCAAGAGACCCAGTACTTC.